One and the same sample provided the 23 T cell receptor beta chains below, sequenced in a study of T cells after yellow fever vaccination. TCRdb re-derived calls from the 5' RACE reads in MiXCR, one entry per CDR3 protein. The table shows approximately 600,000 distinct CDR3 sequences, with 10% to 15% occurring only once. The input for sequencing was PBMCs, taken on the day of the yellow fever booster vaccination. The receptors here all came from a man under 40 who received the YFV17D yellow fever vaccine.

J is TRBJ2-3 and V is TRBV5-1; TRBD2 matches at 16 bases. The germline gives CDR1 SGHRS, CDR2 YFSETQ. With 4 bases clipped from V and 6 bases from J, the junction kept 2 bases outside the gene matches. The CDR3 covers 15 residues. The CDR3 region has the DNA TGCGCCAGCAGCAAGGGACTAGCGGGAGGGGATACGCAGTATTTT. Protein sequence: CASSKGLAGGDTQYF.

The chain recombines TRBV4-3 with TRBJ2-7; D possibly corresponds to TRBD2 (5 bases). Germline lookup yields CDR1 LGHNA and CDR2 YSLEER. V was shortened by 6 bases and J by 1 base, with 16 bases between the two germline ends. The CDR3 is 15 residues long. CDR3 DNA: TGCGCCAGCAGTCAAAGCCTACGGGATTCCTACGAGCAGTACTTC. It translates to CASSQSLRDSYEQYF.

This clonotype appeared a few times. The chain combines TRBV4-2 with TRBJ1-6; D perhaps matches TRBD1 (5 bases). The V end lost 1 base, the J end lost 8 bases, and 12 bases lay between the germline ends. The germline gives CDR1 LGHNA, CDR2 YNFKEQ. The CDR3 covers 15 residues. CDR3 DNA sequence: TGTGCCAGCAGCCAAGCGGCAGGGCAGGATTCACCCCTCCACTTT. It is translated as CASSQAAGQDSPLHF.

This clonotype was observed a handful of times. This rearrangement joins TRBV10-3 to TRBJ2-3, with 7 bases aligning to TRBD1. The V gene's germline CDR1 is ENHRY and CDR2 SYGVKD. The length of the CDR3 is 13 residues. Trimming took 9 bases from V and 2 from J; bases not matched to a gene: 5. CDR3 loop: CAIQDRATDTQYF. The DNA for the CDR3 is TGTGCCATACAAGACAGGGCCACAGATACGCAGTATTTT.

The rearrangement joins TRBV6-1 to TRBJ2-5, with D tentatively TRBD2 (6 bases). This CDR3 is built from 13 residues. With 7 bases removed from V and 5 bases from J, the gap between germline ends came to 14 bases. Per the germline V gene, CDR1 is MNHNS and CDR2 is SASEGT. CDR3 sequence (DNA): TGTGCCAGCAAAGGGGCGGGACGGGAGACCCAGTACTTC. Encoded protein: CASKGAGRETQYF.

The sample holds a few counts of this clonotype. The chain has TRBV5-6 and TRBJ2-7, with D maybe TRBD2 (6 bases). The ends were cut back, 0 bases at V and 2 bases at J, with 15 bases in the middle. The CDR3 is 16 amino acids. The germline V gene encodes CDR1 SGHDT and CDR2 YYEEEE. For the CDR3, the DNA is TGTGCCAGCAGCTTGGATGCTGGCGGGGAACCCTACGAGCAGTACTTC. This sequence encodes CASSLDAGGEPYEQYF.

This chain uses TRBV11-2 with TRBJ2-7, with 9 bases matching TRBD2. This CDR3 is built from 14 residues. The germline V gene has CDR1 SGHAT and CDR2 FQNNGV. Trimming at V came to 5 bases and at J to 5 bases, leaving 7 bases not matched to a gene. The CDR3 region is CASSPREGGHEQYF. The CDR3, as DNA: TGTGCCAGCAGCCCGCGGGAGGGCGGACACGAGCAGTACTTC.

This CDR3 reads CSARDPSLGTYEQYF. DNA for the CDR3: TGCAGTGCTAGAGATCCTAGTCTAGGGACCTACGAGCAGTACTTC. The chain combines TRBV20-1 with TRBJ2-7; D remains unclear. The CDR3 consists of 15 residues. V lost 0 bases and J lost 2, with 14 bases in between. Germline V gene lookup returns CDR1 DFQATT and CDR2 SNEGSKA (reference sequence).

The V and J genes are TRBV20-1 and TRBJ1-2, with a weak D call TRBD1 (6 bases). The V end was cut by 5 bases, the J end by 8 bases, with 24 bases between. The CDR3 length is 15 residues. CDR1 DFQATT and CDR2 SNEGSKA come from the germline V gene (reference sequence). CDR3 in DNA: TGCAGTGCTCAAAGGGGGACAACTCACTCGGAGGGCTACACCTTC. Residues: CSAQRGTTHSEGYTF.

This clonotype was counted many times. J is TRBJ2-7 and V is TRBV7-8; 12 positions agree with TRBD2. V lost 0 bases, J lost 3 bases, and 3 bases stayed unmatched. Looked up from germline, CDR1 is SGHVS and CDR2 is FQNEAQ. The CDR3 covers 16 residues. The CDR3 sequence: CASSLATSGSVYEQYF. The CDR3 region has the DNA TGTGCCAGCAGCTTAGCGACTAGCGGGAGTGTCTACGAGCAGTACTTC.

The chain recombines TRBV7-2 with TRBJ1-4; 9 nucleotides agree with TRBD1. Unmatched junction bases numbered 10, after V lost 3 bases and J lost 14 bases. The germline gives CDR1 SGHTA, CDR2 FQGNSA. CDR3 length: 14 amino acids. CDR3 residues: CASSFSRDRAGLFF. CDR3 sequence (DNA): TGTGCCAGCAGCTTCTCCCGGGACAGGGCTGGGCTGTTTTTT.

The chain employs TRBV11-2 and TRBJ2-5; maybe TRBD1 (6 bases). From germline, CDR1 is SGHAT and CDR2 FQNNGV. Trimming took 6 bases from V and 5 from J, leaving 16 bases between them. The CDR3 contains 14 residues. The CDR3 here is CASRTTGLGETQYF. In DNA form, the CDR3 reads TGTGCCAGCAGAACTACAGGGTTAGGGGAGACCCAGTACTTC.

This clonotype was counted a few times. The chain is built from TRBV29-1 and TRBJ2-3; D remains ambiguous. The CDR3 is 12 amino acids. V lost 3 bases, J lost 5 bases, and 9 bases lay in between. Germline lookup yields CDR1 SQVTM and CDR2 ANQGSEA. The CDR3 nucleotides read TGCAGCGTTGAGGCCTTCAGAGATACGCAGTATTTT. Residues: CSVEAFRDTQYF.

This clonotype was picked up a small number of times. In nucleotides, the CDR3 is TGCAGCGCCTGGGGTAGGACTGTAAACATTCAGTACTTC. Translation: CSAWGRTVNIQYF. This chain uses TRBV29-1 with TRBJ2-4, with a possible D match to TRBD2 (5 bases). The germline CDR1 and CDR2 sequences are SQVTM and ANQGSEA. V was cut by 7 bases and J by 6 bases, with 16 bases left in between. CDR3 length: 13 residues.

Notes on this clonotype: An end of the junction does not agree with germline; a read error may underlie this. This chain joins TRBV11-1 and TRBJ2-1; TRBD2 matches 12 bases. The germline V gene has CDR1 SGHAT and CDR2 FQDESV (reference sequence). This CDR3 spans 18 amino acids. CDR3 nucleotides: TGTGCCTGCAGTTCCGGGACTAGCGGGCAGAGCCTGTTTTTTGAGCAGTTCTTC. It specifies CACSSGTSGQSLFFEQFF. Full variable domain (rest looked up from reference TRBV11-1 and TRBJ2-1): EAEVAQSPRYKITEKSQAVAFWCDPISGHATLYWYRQILGQGPELLVQFQDESVVDDSQLPKDRFSAERLKGVDSTLKIQPAELGDSAMYLCACSSGTSGQSLFFEQFFGPGTRLTVL.

The chain is built from TRBV5-6 and TRBJ1-2; possible D gene TRBD1, 6 bases. Germline V gene data show CDR1 as SGHDT and CDR2 as YYEEEE. V was shortened by 6 bases and J by 5 bases, with 14 bases between the two germline ends. The CDR3 length is 13 residues. For the CDR3, the DNA is TGTGCCAGCAACCGCCCCCAGGGGTATGGCTACACCTTC. Translation gives CASNRPQGYGYTF.

This clonotype was counted at least ten times. This chain joins TRBV4-3 and TRBJ2-2; D gene uncertain. The V gene lost 1 base and the J gene lost 2 bases, with 8 bases spanning the gap. The CDR3 consists of 15 residues. The germline gives CDR1 LGHNA, CDR2 YSLEER. The CDR3 DNA follows: TGCGCCAGCAGCCAAGTCTTCGGAAACACCGGGGAGCTGTTTTTT. Translating gives CASSQVFGNTGELFF.

The chain is built from TRBV12-5 and TRBJ2-1; D call uncertain. Trimming took 2 bases from V and 5 from J, leaving 7 bases between them. The germline gives CDR1 LGHNT, CDR2 FRNRAP. The CDR3 spans 13 residues. CDR3 sequence (DNA): TGTGCTAGTGGTTTGTCTATTAACAATGAGCAGTTCTTC. Translating gives CASGLSINNEQFF.

Comment on this clonotype: Just one base apart from a much larger clone, this may be a read error. V is TRBV7-2 and J is TRBJ2-1; maybe TRBD1 (5 bases). This CDR3 has 15 residues. Trimming pared 6 bases from V and 0 bases from J, leaving 12 bases between. Germline V gives CDR1 SGHTA, CDR2 FQGNSA. CDR3 residues: CASRAGNPSYNEQFF. Written as DNA, the CDR3 is TGTGCCAGCAGAGCAGGGAACCCCTCCTACAATGAGCAGTTCTTC.

In this sample, this clonotype turned up a few times. The V call is TRBV7-2, the J call TRBJ2-7, with D maybe TRBD2 (5 bases). Germline CDR1 and CDR2: SGHTA and FQGNSA. CDR3 length: 16 residues. V was shortened by 3 bases and J by 2 bases, with 17 bases between the two germline ends. The CDR3 bases are TGTGCCAGCAGCTTTCACCAAGGAGCGGTTACCTACGAGCAGTACTTC. This translates into CASSFHQGAVTYEQYF. Looking up the rest from reference TRBV7-2 and TRBJ2-7 gives the full variable domain: GAGVSQSPSNKVTEKGKDVELRCDPISGHTALYWYRQSLGQGLEFLIYFQGNSAPDKSGLPSDRFSAERTGGSVSTLTIQRTQQEDSAVYLCASSFHQGAVTYEQYFGPGTRLTVT.

This chain connects TRBV3-1 to TRBJ2-2, with D tentatively TRBD2 (6 bases). Germline loops: CDR1 LGHDT, CDR2 YNNKEL (reference sequence). This CDR3 has 13 amino acids. CDR3 coding DNA: TGTGGCACCGCGGGGTCGAACACCGGGGAGCTGTTTTTT. This translates into CGTAGSNTGELFF.

This clonotype was observed at least ten times. V and J are TRBV3-1 and TRBJ2-1, with TRBD2 as a possible D gene (5 bases). Germline values: CDR1 LGHDT, CDR2 YNNKEL (reference sequence). There are 13 residues in the CDR3. Between the trimmed V and J ends, which lost 7 bases and 4 bases, there was a span of 11 bases. The CDR3, as DNA: TGTGCCAGCACCTCGAAGCGGTACAATGAGCAGTTCTTC. It yields the protein CASTSKRYNEQFF.

This chain connects TRBV19 to TRBJ1-1; the D is unclear. The CDR3 covers 15 residues. The germline V and J ends were trimmed by 3 bases and 4 bases, with 15 bases remaining between them. The germline CDR1 and CDR2 sequences are LNHDA and SQIVND (reference sequence). The CDR3: CASSMWTDLGTEAFF. The CDR3 DNA reads as TGTGCCAGTAGTATGTGGACGGACTTGGGCACTGAAGCTTTCTTT.